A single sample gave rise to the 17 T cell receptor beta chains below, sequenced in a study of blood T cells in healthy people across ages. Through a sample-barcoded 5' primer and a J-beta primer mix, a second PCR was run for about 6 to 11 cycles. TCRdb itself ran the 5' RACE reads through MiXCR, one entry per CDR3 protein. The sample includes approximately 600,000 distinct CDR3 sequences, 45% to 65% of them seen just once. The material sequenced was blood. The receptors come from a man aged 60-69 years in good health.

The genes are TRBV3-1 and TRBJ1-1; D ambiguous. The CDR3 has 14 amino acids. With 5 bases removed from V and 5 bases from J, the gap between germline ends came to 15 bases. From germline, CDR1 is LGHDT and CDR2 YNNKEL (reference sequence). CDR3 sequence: CASSKNEVGTEAFF. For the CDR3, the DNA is TGTGCCAGCAGCAAGAACGAGGTTGGGACTGAAGCTTTCTTT.

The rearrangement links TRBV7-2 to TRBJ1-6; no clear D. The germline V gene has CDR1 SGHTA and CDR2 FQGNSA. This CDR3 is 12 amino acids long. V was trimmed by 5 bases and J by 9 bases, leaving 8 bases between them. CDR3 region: CASSPVSSPLHF. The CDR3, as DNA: TGTGCCAGCAGCCCCGTGAGTTCACCCCTCCACTTT.

CDR3 DNA sequence: TGCAGCGTCCGGGGGGACCCCGGGGATGAGCAGTTCTTC. Amino acids: CSVRGDPGDEQFF. This chain links TRBV29-1 with TRBJ2-1; 7 bases map to TRBD2. Germline V gene sequence: CDR1 SQVTM, CDR2 ANQGSEA. The trim removed 6 bases at V and 8 bases at J, leaving 10 bases unmatched. This CDR3 is built from 13 residues.

CDR3 region: CASSPRGQGSNEQFF. The CDR3 bases are TGCGCCAGCAGCCCACGGGGACAGGGAAGTAATGAGCAGTTCTTC. The chain combines TRBV4-1 with TRBJ2-1; 9 bases align to TRBD1. V shed 4 bases, J shed 7 bases, and the junction held 8 bases outside the gene matches. In germline, CDR1 is MGHRA, CDR2 YSYEKL. The CDR3 runs to 15 residues.

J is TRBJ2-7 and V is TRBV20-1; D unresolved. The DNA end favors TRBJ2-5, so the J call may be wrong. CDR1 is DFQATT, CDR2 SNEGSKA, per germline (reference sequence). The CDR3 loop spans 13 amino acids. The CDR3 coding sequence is TGCAGTGCTCCCCCCCACTTGGAAGGGACCCAGTACTTC. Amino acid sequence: CSAPPHLEGTQYF.

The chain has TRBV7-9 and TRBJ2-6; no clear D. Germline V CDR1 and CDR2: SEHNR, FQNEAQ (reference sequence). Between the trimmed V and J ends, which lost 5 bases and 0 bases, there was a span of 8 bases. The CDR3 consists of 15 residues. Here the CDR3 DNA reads TGTGCCAGCAGCCCCGTATACTCTGGGGCCAACGTCCTGACTTTC. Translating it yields CASSPVYSGANVLTF. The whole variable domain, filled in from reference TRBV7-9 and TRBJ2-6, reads DTGVSQNPRHKITKRGQNVTFRCDPISEHNRLYWYRQTLGQGPEFLTYFQNEAQLEKSRLLSDRFSAERPKGSFSTLEIQRTEQGDSAMYLCASSPVYSGANVLTFGAGSRLTVL.

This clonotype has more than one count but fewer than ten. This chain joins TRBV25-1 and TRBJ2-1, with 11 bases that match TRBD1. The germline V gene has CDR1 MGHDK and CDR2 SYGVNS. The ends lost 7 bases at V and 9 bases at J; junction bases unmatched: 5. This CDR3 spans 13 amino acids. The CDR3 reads CASNGQGAFEQFF. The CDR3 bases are TGTGCCAGCAATGGACAGGGGGCTTTTGAGCAGTTCTTC. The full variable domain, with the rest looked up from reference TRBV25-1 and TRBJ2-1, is EADIYQTPRYLVIGTGKKITLECSQTMGHDKMYWYQQDPGMELHLIHYSYGVNSTEKGDLSSESTVSRIRTEHFPLTLESARPSHTSQYLCASNGQGAFEQFFGPGTRLTVL.

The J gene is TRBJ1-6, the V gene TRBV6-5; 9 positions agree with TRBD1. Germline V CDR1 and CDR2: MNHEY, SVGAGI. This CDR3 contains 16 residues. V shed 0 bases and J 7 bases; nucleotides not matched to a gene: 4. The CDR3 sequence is CASSYSSGTGNSPLHF. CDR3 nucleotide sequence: TGTGCCAGCAGTTACTCTTCCGGGACAGGGAATTCACCCCTCCACTTT.

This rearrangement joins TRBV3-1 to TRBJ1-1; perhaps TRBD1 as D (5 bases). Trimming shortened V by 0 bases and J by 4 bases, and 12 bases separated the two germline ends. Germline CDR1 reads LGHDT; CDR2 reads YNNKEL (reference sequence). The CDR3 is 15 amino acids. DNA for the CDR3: TGTGCCAGCAGCCAAGAGCGGAGGGGTTCCACTGAAGCTTTCTTT. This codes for CASSQERRGSTEAFF.

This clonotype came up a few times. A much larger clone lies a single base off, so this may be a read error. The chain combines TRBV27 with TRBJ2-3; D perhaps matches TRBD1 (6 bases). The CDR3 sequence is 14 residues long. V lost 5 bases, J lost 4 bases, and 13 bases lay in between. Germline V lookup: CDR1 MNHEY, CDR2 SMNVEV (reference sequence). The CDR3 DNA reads TGTGCCAGCAGTGTGAACTACAGGGCAGATACGCAGTATTTT. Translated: CASSVNYRADTQYF.

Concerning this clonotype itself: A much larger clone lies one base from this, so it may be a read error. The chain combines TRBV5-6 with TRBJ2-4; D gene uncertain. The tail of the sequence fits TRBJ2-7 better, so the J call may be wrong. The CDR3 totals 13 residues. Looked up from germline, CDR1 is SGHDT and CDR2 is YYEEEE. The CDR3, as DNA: TGTGCCAGCAGCCCAATCGAGCGATACGAGCAGTACTTC. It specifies CASSPIERYEQYF.

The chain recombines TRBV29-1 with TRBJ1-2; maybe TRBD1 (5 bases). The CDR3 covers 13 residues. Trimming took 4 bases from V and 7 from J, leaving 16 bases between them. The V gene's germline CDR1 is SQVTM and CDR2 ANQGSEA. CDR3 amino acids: CSVGAGGDSGYTF. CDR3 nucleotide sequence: TGCAGCGTTGGGGCAGGCGGCGACAGTGGCTACACCTTC.

CDR3 protein: CASSPSEDSPLHF. CDR3 bases: TGTGCCAGCTCACCAAGTGAGGATTCACCCCTCCACTTT. The rearrangement joins TRBV18 to TRBJ1-6; D remains ambiguous. Trimming shortened V by 2 bases and J by 8 bases, and 7 bases separated the two germline ends. Germline V gene sequence: CDR1 KGHSH, CDR2 LQKENI. The length of the CDR3 is 13 residues.

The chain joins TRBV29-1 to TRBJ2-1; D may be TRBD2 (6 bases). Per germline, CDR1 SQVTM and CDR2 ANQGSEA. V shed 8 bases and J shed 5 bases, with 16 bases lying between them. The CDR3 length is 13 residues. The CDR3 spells CSIDGGPHNEQFF. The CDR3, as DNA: TGCAGCATCGACGGAGGGCCCCACAATGAGCAGTTCTTC.

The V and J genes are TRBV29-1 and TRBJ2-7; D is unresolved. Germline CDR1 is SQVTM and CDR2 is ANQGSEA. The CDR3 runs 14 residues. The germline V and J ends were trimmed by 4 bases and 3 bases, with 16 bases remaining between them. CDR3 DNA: TGCAGCGTTGGTCAGGCAGCTGGGAACTACGAGCAGTACTTC. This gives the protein CSVGQAAGNYEQYF.

This chain's CDR3 is CASSYVQGNTEAFF. CDR3 DNA sequence: TGTGCCAGCAGTTACGTGCAGGGTAACACTGAAGCTTTCTTT. This chain uses TRBV6-5 with TRBJ1-1; perhaps TRBD1 as D (5 bases). V was trimmed by 2 bases and J by 2 bases, leaving 9 bases between them. This CDR3 is built from 14 residues. Germline V lookup: CDR1 MNHEY, CDR2 SVGAGI.

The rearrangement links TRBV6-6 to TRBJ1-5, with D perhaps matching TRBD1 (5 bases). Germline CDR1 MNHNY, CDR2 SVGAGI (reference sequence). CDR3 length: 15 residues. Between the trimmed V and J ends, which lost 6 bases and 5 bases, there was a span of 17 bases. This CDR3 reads CASSRIREDDQPQHF. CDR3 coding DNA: TGTGCCAGCAGCCGGATCAGGGAAGACGATCAGCCCCAGCATTTT.